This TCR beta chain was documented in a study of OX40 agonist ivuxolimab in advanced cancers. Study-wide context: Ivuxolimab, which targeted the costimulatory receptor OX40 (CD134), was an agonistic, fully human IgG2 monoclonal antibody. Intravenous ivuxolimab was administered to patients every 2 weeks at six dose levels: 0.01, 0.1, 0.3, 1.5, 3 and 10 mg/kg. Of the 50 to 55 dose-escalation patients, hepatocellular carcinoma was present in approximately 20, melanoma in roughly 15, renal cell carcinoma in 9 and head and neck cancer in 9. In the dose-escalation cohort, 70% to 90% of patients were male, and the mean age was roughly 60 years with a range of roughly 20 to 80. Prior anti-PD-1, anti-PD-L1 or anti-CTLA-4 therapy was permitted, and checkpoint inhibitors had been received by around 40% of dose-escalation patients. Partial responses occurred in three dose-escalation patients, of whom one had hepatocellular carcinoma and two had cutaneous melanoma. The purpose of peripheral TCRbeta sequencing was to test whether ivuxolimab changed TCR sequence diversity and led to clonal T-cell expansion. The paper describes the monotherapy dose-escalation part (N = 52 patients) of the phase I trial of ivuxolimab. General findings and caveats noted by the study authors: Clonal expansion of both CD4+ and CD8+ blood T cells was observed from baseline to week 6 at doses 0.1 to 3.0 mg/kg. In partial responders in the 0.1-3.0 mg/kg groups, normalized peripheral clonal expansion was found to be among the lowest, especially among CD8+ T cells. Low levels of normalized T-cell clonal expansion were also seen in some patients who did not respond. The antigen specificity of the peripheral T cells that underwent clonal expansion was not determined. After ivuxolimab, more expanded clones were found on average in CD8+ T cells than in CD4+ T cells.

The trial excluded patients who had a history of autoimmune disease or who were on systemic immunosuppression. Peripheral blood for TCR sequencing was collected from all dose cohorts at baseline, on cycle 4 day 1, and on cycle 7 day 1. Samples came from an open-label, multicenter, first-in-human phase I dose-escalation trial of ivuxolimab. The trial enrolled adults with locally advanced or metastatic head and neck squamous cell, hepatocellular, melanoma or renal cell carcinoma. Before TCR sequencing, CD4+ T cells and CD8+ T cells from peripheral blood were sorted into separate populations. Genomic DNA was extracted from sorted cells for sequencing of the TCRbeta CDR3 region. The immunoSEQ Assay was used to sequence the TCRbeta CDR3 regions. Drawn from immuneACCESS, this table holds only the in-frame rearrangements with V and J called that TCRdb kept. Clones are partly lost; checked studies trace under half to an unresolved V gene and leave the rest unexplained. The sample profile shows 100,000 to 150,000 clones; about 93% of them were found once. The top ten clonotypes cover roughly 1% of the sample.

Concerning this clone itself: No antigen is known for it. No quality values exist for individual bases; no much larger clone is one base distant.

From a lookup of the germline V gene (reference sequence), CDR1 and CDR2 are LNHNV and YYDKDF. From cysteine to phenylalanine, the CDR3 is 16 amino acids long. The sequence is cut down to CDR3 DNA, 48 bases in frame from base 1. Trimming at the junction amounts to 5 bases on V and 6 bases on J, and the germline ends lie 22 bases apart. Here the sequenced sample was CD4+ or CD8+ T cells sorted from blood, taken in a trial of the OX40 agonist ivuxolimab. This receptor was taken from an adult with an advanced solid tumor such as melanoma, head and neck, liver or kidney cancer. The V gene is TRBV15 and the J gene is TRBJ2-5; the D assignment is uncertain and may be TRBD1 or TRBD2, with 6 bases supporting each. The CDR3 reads CATSGLGDGGGKTQYF. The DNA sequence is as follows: TGTGCCACCAGCGGACTGGGTGACGGGGGCGGAAAGACCCAGTACTTC.